These 32 T cell receptor beta chains were all obtained from the same sample, sequenced in a study of monozygotic twins with inflammatory bowel disease. TCRdb reprocessed the 5' RACE reads; each CDR3 protein has one entry and no DNA is given. The table counts approximately 380,000 distinct CDR3 sequences; approximately 2.8% lies in the top ten. The sample consisted of blood. The receptors stem from a human donor with ulcerative colitis or Crohn's disease, or a healthy co-twin of an affected twin (not recorded which).

The CDR3 loop is CSARDLEGLGQPQHF. The chain recombines TRBV20-1 with TRBJ1-5. The CDR3 has 15 residues. Germline V gene lookup returns CDR1 DFQATT and CDR2 SNEGSKA (reference sequence).

V and J are TRBV6-1 and TRBJ2-7; TCRdb outputs TRBD2, but without DNA this stays unchecked. Per the germline V gene, CDR1 is MNHNS and CDR2 is SASEGT. This CDR3 spans 16 amino acids. The CDR3 protein is CASSVSHGTPTYEQYF.

The rearrangement uses TRBV6-4 and TRBJ2-1; the D call from TCRdb, TRBD1, cannot be confirmed without DNA. This CDR3 has 13 amino acids. Germline-derived CDR1 and CDR2 are MRHNA and SNTAGT. The CDR3 reads CASSAGVYNEQFF.

The V gene is TRBV5-1, the J gene TRBJ1-4; TCRdb names TRBD1, which stays unverified in the absence of DNA. This CDR3 is built from 15 residues. Germline CDR1 is SGHRS and CDR2 is YFSETQ. CDR3 loop: CASSPRQGANEKLFF.

J is TRBJ1-2 and V is TRBV20-1. Looked up from germline, CDR1 is DFQATT and CDR2 is SNEGSKA (reference sequence). The CDR3 is made up of 12 amino acids. CDR3 residues: CSATEGPSGYTF.

The gene calls are TRBV5-1 and TRBJ1-3; TCRdb picks TRBD1, but there is no DNA to check that call. Looked up from germline, CDR1 is SGHRS and CDR2 is YFSETQ. This CDR3 region has 16 residues. The CDR3 region is CASSLEFRGSGNTIYF.

The rearrangement uses TRBV20-1 and TRBJ2-7; there is no DNA to check the TCRdb D call of TRBD2. The CDR3 runs to 14 residues. Germline V gives CDR1 DFQATT, CDR2 SNEGSKA (reference sequence). CDR3 in amino acids: CSASLASGGYEQYF.

The chain uses TRBV12-3 or TRBV12-4 and TRBJ2-5; the TCRdb call, TRBD1, lacks DNA for checking. The CDR3 extends over 13 amino acids. CDR3: CASSVDREETQYF.

The V gene is TRBV20-1, the J gene TRBJ1-3; TCRdb calls TRBD1, which cannot be checked without DNA. This CDR3 has 14 residues. Germline CDR1 reads DFQATT; CDR2 reads SNEGSKA (reference sequence). CDR3 sequence: CSATDRGHGNTIYF.

The chain employs TRBV7-2 and TRBJ1-2. The CDR3 has 14 residues. Germline V gene data show CDR1 as SGHTA and CDR2 as FQGNSA. CDR3 region: CASILGSSNYGYTF.

CDR3 region: CASRSSGLREQYF. This sequence joins TRBV12-3 or TRBV12-4 and TRBJ2-7. CDR3 size: 13 residues.

V gene TRBV10-3 combines with J gene TRBJ1-2; as DNA is missing, the TRBD1 call by TCRdb cannot be tested. Germline values: CDR1 ENHRY, CDR2 SYGVKD. This CDR3 is built from 12 residues. The CDR3 sequence: CAIRGDNYGYTF.

The J gene is TRBJ1-4, the V gene TRBV12-3 or TRBV12-4; lacking DNA, the TRBD1 call made by TCRdb goes unchecked. This CDR3 region has 16 residues. The CDR3 sequence: CASSNFQGFTNEKLFF.

This sequence joins TRBV6-2 or TRBV6-3 and TRBJ1-2; TCRdb names TRBD1, which stays unverified in the absence of DNA. Germline-derived CDR1 and CDR2 are MNHEY and SVGEGT. The CDR3 has 15 residues. CDR3 loop: CASTQDRPANYGYTF.

This chain links TRBV5-1 with TRBJ1-1; TCRdb selects TRBD1, and the lack of DNA leaves this call unchecked. In germline, CDR1 is SGHRS, CDR2 YFSETQ. The CDR3 sequence is 14 residues long. CDR3 amino acids: CASSSGQGAPEAFF. The variable domain in full, with the rest retrieved from reference TRBV5-1 and TRBJ1-1, is KAGVTQTPRYLIKTRGQQVTLSCSPISGHRSVSWYQQTPGQGLQFLFEYFSETQRNKGNFPGRFSGRQFSNSRSEMNVSTLELGDSALYLCASSSGQGAPEAFFGQGTRLTVV.

The chain recombines TRBV15 with TRBJ1-1; TCRdb's D gene call, TRBD1, goes unchecked for lack of DNA. The CDR3 has 17 amino acids. The V gene's germline CDR1 is LNHNV and CDR2 YYDKDF (reference sequence). Here the CDR3 reads CATSRGVVGQHNAEAFF.

The CDR3 spells CASSLGSGWPDTQYF. The rearrangement links TRBV7-2 to TRBJ2-3; TCRdb's D call, TRBD2, is unchecked because there is no DNA. The CDR3 is 15 amino acids. Germline lookup yields CDR1 SGHTA and CDR2 FQGNSA.

The CDR3 reads CASSPAAGANNQPQHF. The rearrangement links TRBV4-1 to TRBJ1-5; TCRdb returns TRBD1, unconfirmable since there is no DNA. The CDR3 runs to 16 residues. Germline loops: CDR1 MGHRA, CDR2 YSYEKL.

The chain couples TRBV7-2 to TRBJ2-5. Germline V gene sequence: CDR1 SGHTA, CDR2 FQGNSA. The CDR3 is 14 residues long. CDR3 protein: CASSLVRFQETQYF.

The chain is built from TRBV20-1 and TRBJ2-5; the TCRdb D gene call, TRBD1, has no DNA to confirm it. CDR3 length: 16 residues. CDR1 and CDR2 from the germline V gene are DFQATT and SNEGSKA (reference sequence). CDR3 protein: CSARDGGVTRRETQYF.

The chain has TRBV12-3 or TRBV12-4 and TRBJ2-3; the TCRdb call, TRBD2, lacks DNA for checking. CDR3 length: 15 residues. CDR3: CASSLTSGFSDTQYF.

V and J are TRBV13 and TRBJ2-5; TCRdb picks TRBD1, but there is no DNA to check that call. The germline V gene encodes CDR1 PRHDT and CDR2 FYEKMQ (reference sequence). The CDR3 has 14 amino acids. The CDR3 region is CASSSWTGGGTQYF.

The V call is TRBV2, the J call TRBJ2-1; the D gene TCRdb calls, TRBD2, cannot be checked with no DNA. Germline V gene data show CDR1 as SNHLY and CDR2 as FYNNEI. This CDR3 has 17 amino acids. The CDR3 sequence is CASSEGLAESSYNEQFF.

The gene calls are TRBV7-9 and TRBJ2-5; TCRdb's D call, TRBD1, is unchecked because there is no DNA. The germline CDR1 and CDR2 sequences are SEHNR and FQNEAQ (reference sequence). This CDR3 has 15 amino acids. The CDR3 is CASSLRGSLEETQYF.

The gene calls are TRBV5-1 and TRBJ1-2; TCRdb indicates TRBD1, and absent DNA this call remains unverified. This CDR3 contains 13 residues. Germline CDR1 SGHRS, CDR2 YFSETQ. The CDR3 loop reads CASSDGAVYGYTF.

The chain couples TRBV6-5 to TRBJ1-2; TCRdb proposes TRBD1, but this gene call is untestable without DNA. CDR3 length: 13 residues. The germline CDR1 and CDR2 sequences are MNHEY and SVGAGI. The chain's CDR3 is CASRETGPSGYTF.

This sequence joins TRBV20-1 and TRBJ2-7; checking the TCRdb D call of TRBD1 is not possible without DNA. Germline CDR1 DFQATT, CDR2 SNEGSKA (reference sequence). The CDR3 covers 12 residues. The CDR3 region is CSVRGGAYEQYF.

The chain uses TRBV29-1 and TRBJ1-2; as DNA is missing, the TRBD1 call by TCRdb cannot be tested. This CDR3 has 15 amino acids. Germline V lookup: CDR1 SQVTM, CDR2 ANQGSEA. The CDR3: CSVGQGANANYGYTF.

The chain has TRBV6-1 and TRBJ2-6; TCRdb designates TRBD1, a call that cannot be tested without DNA. CDR3 length equals 16 residues. Germline lookup yields CDR1 MNHNS and CDR2 SASEGT. The CDR3 is CASRGQGSSGANVLTF.

The J gene is TRBJ2-1, the V gene TRBV15; TCRdb reports TRBD1, a call that lacks DNA to check it against. Germline V gene lookup returns CDR1 LNHNV and CDR2 YYDKDF (reference sequence). The length of the CDR3 is 17 residues. The CDR3 sequence: CATSSGQGASSYNEQFF. The complete variable domain, with remaining parts taken from reference TRBV15 and TRBJ2-1, reads DAMVIQNPRYQVTQFGKPVTLSCSQTLNHNVMYWYQQKSSQAPKLLFHYYDKDFNNEADTPDNFQSRRPNTSFCFLDIRSPGLGDTAMYLCATSSGQGASSYNEQFFGPGTRLTVL.

The chain carries TRBV7-3 and TRBJ1-5. CDR3 length: 12 amino acids. CDR1 and CDR2 (germline): SGHTA, FQGTGA. The CDR3 here is CASSLLYQPQHF.

V and J are TRBV15 and TRBJ2-7. The germline CDR1 and CDR2 sequences are LNHNV and YYDKDF (reference sequence). The CDR3 covers 13 residues. Here the CDR3 reads CATSSWSSYEQYF.